This T cell receptor (beta chain) was profiled in a study of blood T cell repertoires in COVID-19. V gave up 4 bases and J gave up 2 bases, with 11 bases separating them. The CDR3 sequence is 14 residues long. Germline lookup yields CDR1 LGHDT and CDR2 YNNKEL (reference sequence). Assay: immunoSEQ multiplex PCR; the TCRdb copy retains only in-frame clones and omits some. The sample shows roughly 170,000 clones, about nine tenths of them seen only once. This TCR was recovered from a man between 65 and 85 years old with active or convalescent COVID-19. Sample: peripheral blood. The chain joins TRBV3-1 (or the pseudogene TRBV3-2) to TRBJ1-1; D remains unclear. The DNA of the CDR3 is TGTGCCAGCAGCCCCCTGGTAGATAACACTGAAGCTTTCTTT. Translation: CASSPLVDNTEAFF.